The 7 T cell receptor beta chains below come from one sample, sequenced in a study of spatial heterogeneity in lung cancer. General study results and limits: Higher tumor mutation counts went along with higher counts of expanded intratumoral alpha and beta TCRs.

TCRdb recomputed calls from the 5' RACE reads with MiXCR, one row per CDR3 protein. Among some 10,000 distinct CDR3 sequences listed, 4.5% were seen once. Antigens for these TCRs are unknown. Time point here: sample taken at primary tumor resection. Specimen: lung tumor tissue, collected at surgery. These receptor sequences come from a female donor with early-stage non-small cell lung cancer.

This clonotype is termed medium-sized. This chain uses TRBV9 with TRBJ2-5, with 8 bases that match TRBD2. CDR1 is SGDLS and CDR2 is YYNGEE in the germline V gene. The V and J ends lost 4 bases and 5 bases, in that order; junction bases with no gene match: 7. The CDR3 has 14 amino acids. The CDR3 DNA follows: TGTGCCAGCAGCCCTCAAGCGGGAGTTGAGACCCAGTACTTC. Its protein product is CASSPQAGVETQYF.

This clonotype appeared many times. The J gene is TRBJ1-2, the V gene TRBV20-1, with D possibly being TRBD1 (6 bases). Germline CDR1 is DFQATT and CDR2 is SNEGSKA (reference sequence). The CDR3 is made up of 16 amino acids. V gave up 3 bases and J gave up 8 bases, with 25 bases separating them. DNA of the CDR3: TGCAGTGCTAGGGGGGACGGGACACCCGGTCGATTAGGCTACACCTTC. Encoded protein: CSARGDGTPGRLGYTF.

This clonotype is medium-sized in the sample. This sequence joins TRBV6-2 or TRBV6-3 and TRBJ2-7; 9 positions match TRBD2. Germline V gene sequence: CDR1 MNHEY, CDR2 SVGEGT. There are 14 residues in the CDR3. The V and J ends lost 4 bases and 3 bases, in that order; junction bases with no gene match: 4. The CDR3 loop is CASSFSGSVYEQYF. The CDR3 DNA sequence: TGTGCCAGCAGTTTTAGCGGGAGTGTCTACGAGCAGTACTTC.

This clonotype was counted at least ten times. This chain connects TRBV20-1 to TRBJ2-5; D not resolved. In germline, CDR1 is DFQATT, CDR2 SNEGSKA (reference sequence). The CDR3 sequence is 13 residues long. V was shortened by 2 bases and J by 2 bases, with 9 bases between the two germline ends. This CDR3 is CSARFLPQETQYF. For the CDR3, the DNA is TGCAGTGCTAGATTCTTGCCTCAAGAGACCCAGTACTTC.

By sample share, this clonotype is medium-sized (0.01 to 0.1%). The genes are TRBV6-1 and TRBJ2-1; no clear D gene. The CDR3 loop spans 17 amino acids. CDR1 is MNHNS, CDR2 SASEGT, per germline. V was trimmed by 7 bases and J by 0 bases, leaving 19 bases between them. The CDR3 is CASKDGTTPYSYNEQFF. CDR3 sequence (DNA): TGTGCCAGCAAGGACGGCACCACACCTTACTCCTACAATGAGCAGTTCTTC.

This clonotype came up many times. This chain uses TRBV11-2 with TRBJ2-4, with a possible D match to TRBD2 (5 bases). The CDR3 consists of 13 residues. Trimming shortened V by 2 bases and J by 9 bases, and 11 bases separated the two germline ends. CDR1 is SGHAT, CDR2 FQNNGV, per germline. The CDR3 loop reads CASSLTGSGIQYF. The CDR3 DNA reads as TGTGCCAGCAGCTTAACGGGCAGCGGCATTCAGTACTTC.

This clonotype showed up many times. The chain is built from TRBV3-1 and TRBJ1-4; TRBD1 might be the D (5 bases). This CDR3 comprises 13 residues. Germline CDR1 reads LGHDT; CDR2 reads YNNKEL (reference sequence). Trimming took off 5 bases at V and 6 bases at J, with 10 bases between the two ends. The CDR3 nucleotides read TGTGCCAGCAGCAGGGGTGTTGATGAAAAACTGTTTTTT. It translates to CASSRGVDEKLFF. The full variable domain, its missing parts supplied by reference TRBV3-1 and TRBJ1-4, is DTAVSQTPKYLVTQMGNDKSIKCEQNLGHDTMYWYKQDSKKFLKIMFSYNNKELIINETVPNRFSPKSPDKAHLNLHINSLELGDSAVYFCASSRGVDEKLFFGSGTQLSVL.